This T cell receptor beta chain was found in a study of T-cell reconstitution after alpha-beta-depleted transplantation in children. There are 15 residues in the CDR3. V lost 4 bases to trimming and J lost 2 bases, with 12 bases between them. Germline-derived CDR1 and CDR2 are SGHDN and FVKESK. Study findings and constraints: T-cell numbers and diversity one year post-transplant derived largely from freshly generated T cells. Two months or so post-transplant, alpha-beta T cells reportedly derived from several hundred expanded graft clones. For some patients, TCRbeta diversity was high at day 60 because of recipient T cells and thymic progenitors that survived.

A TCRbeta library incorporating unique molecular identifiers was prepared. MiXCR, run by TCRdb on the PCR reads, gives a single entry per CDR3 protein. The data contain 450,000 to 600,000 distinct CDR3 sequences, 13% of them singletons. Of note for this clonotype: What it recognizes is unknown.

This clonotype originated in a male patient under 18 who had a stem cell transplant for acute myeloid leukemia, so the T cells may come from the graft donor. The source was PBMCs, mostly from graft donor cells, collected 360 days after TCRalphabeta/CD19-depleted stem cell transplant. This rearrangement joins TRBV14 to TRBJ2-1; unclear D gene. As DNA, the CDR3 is TGTGCCAGCAGCCCTGTAGCAACCCCCTACAATGAGCAGTTCTTC. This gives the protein CASSPVATPYNEQFF.